Listed here is a single TCR beta chain. Its antigen is unidentified. The data were produced by immunoSEQ multiplex PCR, yet TCRdb's version contains in-frame clones alone and is incomplete. The sample yields around 130,000 clones, approximately 92% seen once. This entry comes from a study of graft-versus-host responses after intestinal transplantation. Whole-study context: Tacrolimus plus steroids were given to all recipients for roughly three years, preceded by anti-thymocyte globulin induction. Study conclusions and caveats: Within allografts, high graft-versus-host to host-versus-graft clonal ratios were seen among patients with graft-donor T cell macrochimerism. Detection of GvH clones occurred in recipient marrow, and some had their first appearance in ileum or blood. Among circulating GvH clones, peak levels were associated with early post-transplant declines in HvG clones.

CDR3 length: 11 residues. Germline CDR1 reads GTSNPN; CDR2 reads SVGIG (reference sequence). V dropped 4 bases and J dropped 4; count of bases not matched to a gene: 0. The chain uses TRBV30 and TRBJ1-2; 7 nucleotides agree with TRBD1. Source: unstimulated CD4+ T cells sorted from spleen or lymph node cells, taken before intestinal transplant. The sequence came from a human donor who received an intestinal transplant. The CDR3: CAWTGGYGYTF. DNA of the CDR3: TGTGCCTGGACAGGGGGCTATGGCTACACCTTC. The full variable domain, completed using reference TRBV30 and TRBJ1-2, is SQTIHQWPATLVQPVGSPLSLECTVEGTSNPNLYWYRQAAGRGLQLLFYSVGIGQISSEVPQNLSASRPQDRQFILSSKKLLLSDSGFYLCAWTGGYGYTFGSGTRLTVV.